A selection of T cell receptor beta chains follows, all from one sample in a study of shared clonotypes between healthy human individuals. Sequencing used immunoSEQ multiplex PCR; TCRdb keeps in-frame clones, though not all of them. Seen here are some 2,000,000 clones, around 95% observed once, and the top ten hold around 0.13%. Material: naive CD4+ T cells sorted from blood. The receptors stem from a man between 18 and 29 years old in good health. Both conserved end residues are part of each CDR3. D genes are given only for firm matches. Some rows have no size entry. The others give once, few or many, or a class for an expanded clone.

v_gene	abundance	j_gene	d_gene	CDR3nt	CDR3aa
TRBV18	once	TRBJ1-5	TRBD1	TGTGCCAGCTCACCTGGGACAGGGGGTGGCAATCAGCCCCAGCATTTT	CASSPGTGGGNQPQHF
TRBV6-5	NA	TRBJ1-5	TRBD1	TGTGCCAGCAGGCTGGACAGGGTTCAGCCCCAGCATTTT	CASRLDRVQPQHF
TRBV5-1	NA	TRBJ2-3	NA	TGCGCCAGCAGCTCCCCGTCGACAGATACGCAGTATTTT	CASSSPSTDTQYF
TRBV6-6	once	TRBJ2-3	TRBD2	TGTGCCACCGCCGTAGCGGGGGTATCAGATACGCAGTATTTT	CATAVAGVSDTQYF
TRBV27	NA	TRBJ1-6	TRBD1	TGTGCCAGCAGTTTATCAGGGACAGGGGTGGGTTCACCCCTCCACTTT	CASSLSGTGVGSPLHF
TRBV28	once	TRBJ2-7	TRBD1	TGTGCCAGCAGGGTTGACAGGGGGCAATACGAGCAGTACTTC	CASRVDRGQYEQYF
TRBV5-6	NA	TRBJ2-1	TRBD2	TGTGCCAGCAGTCTGGGGACTAGCTTGGCCAATGAGCAGTTCTTC	CASSLGTSLANEQFF
TRBV11-2	NA	TRBJ2-1	NA	TGTGCCAGCAGCTTACAGGGTGCGGTTAGCTCCTACAATGAGCAGTTCTTC	CASSLQGAVSSYNEQFF
TRBV28	NA	TRBJ2-7	TRBD1	TGTGCCAGCAGCTTGACAGGGTACGAGCAGTACTTC	CASSLTGYEQYF
TRBV6-1	NA	TRBJ2-5	NA	TGTGCCAGCAGTGAAGGGCAGGGTCGGTACCAAGAGACCCAGTACTTC	CASSEGQGRYQETQYF
TRBV7-9	NA	TRBJ2-1	TRBD2	TGTGCCAGCAGCCCGGGGAGGGGCGCGCTAGCGGGAGTCAATGAGCAGTTCTTC	CASSPGRGALAGVNEQFF
TRBV4-3	once	TRBJ2-7	TRBD1	TGCGCCAGCAGCCTCCAACAGGGGTCCTACGAGCAGTACTTC	CASSLQQGSYEQYF
TRBV13	NA	TRBJ1-3	NA	TGTGCCAGCAGCGTGCAGGGTTTATATGGAAACACCATATATTTT	CASSVQGLYGNTIYF
TRBV9	NA	TRBJ2-3	NA	TGTGCCAGCAGCGTAGAGGGAGCGTGGGCAGATACGCAGTATTTT	CASSVEGAWADTQYF
TRBV10-3	NA	TRBJ2-7	NA	TGTGCCATCAGTGAGTCGAATAGCCCTTACGAGCAGTACTTC	CAISESNSPYEQYF
TRBV6-4	NA	TRBJ1-6	NA	TGTGCCAGCAGTTTCGTGGGGGGAGGCCCCCTCCACTTT	CASSFVGGGPLHF
TRBV28	NA	TRBJ2-7	TRBD1	TGTGCCAGCAGTTGGATACGGGACAGAGACTACGAGCAGTACTTC	CASSWIRDRDYEQYF
TRBV6-1	NA	TRBJ1-5	TRBD1	TGTGCCAGCAGTATGGACAGGACCAGATATCAGCCCCAGCATTTT	CASSMDRTRYQPQHF
TRBV27	NA	TRBJ2-3	NA	TGTGCCAGCAGACAGACAGCTTCAGATACGCAGTATTTT	CASRQTASDTQYF
TRBV29-1	NA	TRBJ2-7	NA	TGCAGCGTTGGCCTCCTAGGACATCACTACGAGCAGTACTTC	CSVGLLGHHYEQYF
TRBV9	NA	TRBJ1-5	NA	TGTGCCAGCAGCAACCTTGGAACTCAGCCCCAGCATTTT	CASSNLGTQPQHF
TRBV6-6	NA	TRBJ2-7	TRBD1	TGTGCCAGCAGTACGACAGGGAGTGAGCAGTACTTC	CASSTTGSEQYF
TRBV7-3	NA	TRBJ2-3	TRBD2	TGTGCCAGCAGCACCCAGGCGGGGGGGACAGATACGCAGTATTTT	CASSTQAGGTDTQYF
TRBV6-5	NA	TRBJ1-6	NA	TGTGCCAGCAGTTACTCGAGGTGGCAAAAGAATTCACCCCTCCACTTT	CASSYSRWQKNSPLHF
TRBV2	NA	TRBJ2-2	TRBD2	TGTGCCAGCAGTCTCAGAAAAGGGACTAGCGGAACCACCGGGGAGCTGTTTTTT	CASSLRKGTSGTTGELFF
TRBV29-1	NA	TRBJ2-5	NA	TGCAGCGTTCGGGGGGCGCTTACTAAAGAGACCCAGTACTTC	CSVRGALTKETQYF
TRBV6-1	NA	TRBJ1-6	NA	TGTGCCAGCAAGGGCCAGGATTCACCCCTCCACTTT	CASKGQDSPLHF
TRBV9	NA	TRBJ2-5	TRBD2	TGTGCCAGCAGCGTGGGGCTAGCGGGGGAGACCCAGTACTTC	CASSVGLAGETQYF
TRBV10-2	NA	TRBJ1-3	NA	TGCGCCAGCAGTGAGACAGCGGACTCTGGAAACACCATATATTTT	CASSETADSGNTIYF
TRBV19	NA	TRBJ2-1	TRBD2	TGTGCCAGTTCTCAAGGCGGGAGTCTGTTCTTC	CASSQGGSLFF
TRBV10-3	NA	TRBJ1-4	NA	TGTGCCATCTCTCCGGGGGGTTCGGGTGAAAAACTGTTTTTT	CAISPGGSGEKLFF
TRBV10-3	NA	TRBJ2-7	NA	TGTGCCATCATCCCGGGCCTAGGCTCCTACGAGCAGTACTTC	CAIIPGLGSYEQYF
TRBV7-6	once	TRBJ2-7	NA	TGTGCCAGCAGCTTACATAACGGGGCCTACGAGCAGTACTTC	CASSLHNGAYEQYF
TRBV5-1	NA	TRBJ2-7	TRBD1	TGCGCCAGCAGCCCAAGACAGGGGAGGTACGAGCAGTACTTC	CASSPRQGRYEQYF
TRBV11-2	NA	TRBJ1-1	NA	TGTGCCAGCGTGTGGGGGGCGGACACTGAAGCTTTCTTT	CASVWGADTEAFF
TRBV4-1	NA	TRBJ2-7	NA	TGCGCCAGCAGCCAAGATTCCCTAGCCCACGAGCAGTACTTC	CASSQDSLAHEQYF
TRBV18	NA	TRBJ1-4	NA	TGTGCCAGCTCGGGAGCAACTAATGAAAAACTGTTTTTT	CASSGATNEKLFF
TRBV15	once	TRBJ2-7	NA	TGTGCCACCAGCAGAGGAGAGGGGACCTCCTACGAGCAGTACTTC	CATSRGEGTSYEQYF
TRBV30	NA	TRBJ1-1	NA	TGTGCCTGGAGTAAGGGCCCGTCGTTCACTGAAGCTTTCTTT	CAWSKGPSFTEAFF
TRBV6-5	NA	TRBJ1-4	NA	TGTGCCAGCAGATCCGATGGGACCCTTAATGAAAAACTGTTTTTT	CASRSDGTLNEKLFF
TRBV18	NA	TRBJ2-7	NA	TGTGCCAGCTCACCAGGGACCCGGAGCTCCTACGAGCAGTACTTC	CASSPGTRSSYEQYF
TRBV5-1	NA	TRBJ1-5	TRBD1	TGCGCCAGCAGCTCCGGACAGGGAAATAGCAATCAGCCCCAGCATTTT	CASSSGQGNSNQPQHF
TRBV5-1	NA	TRBJ2-5	TRBD2	TGCGCCAGCAGCTTGGAACCAGCGGGGGGCCAAGAGACCCAGTACTTC	CASSLEPAGGQETQYF
TRBV5-4	once	TRBJ2-3	NA	TGTGCCAGCAGCTTACCAACCACAGATACGCAGTATTTT	CASSLPTTDTQYF
TRBV2	NA	TRBJ2-2	NA	TGTGCCAGCAAGAAGGGGGAGACCGGGGAGCTGTTTTTT	CASKKGETGELFF
TRBV28	NA	TRBJ1-3	NA	TGTGCCAGCGCGTCCCCTGGAAACACCATATATTTT	CASASPGNTIYF
TRBV7-9	NA	TRBJ2-5	NA	TGTGCCAGCAGCATACAGGTCGAGACCCAGTACTTC	CASSIQVETQYF